This TCR beta chain stems from a study of T cell changes during pregnancy in multiple sclerosis (dated by TCRdb to between 2018 and 2020). The study in broad terms: The study examined how the T cell repertoire changed over the course of pregnancy in women with multiple sclerosis.

Measured from the cysteine to the phenylalanine, the CDR3 is 16 residues long. The CDR3 DNA has 48 bases and is translated from base 1. V loses 0 bases of germline sequence and J loses 3 bases, and the interval between the two ends is 15 bases. In the germline V gene, CDR1 corresponds to MNHEY and CDR2 to SVGAGI. A note on this clone: No antigen is known for it. No quality values exist for individual bases; no much larger clone is one base distant.

Library generation was performed with the immunoSEQ multiplex PCR assay. TCRdb holds this immuneACCESS table with in-frame rearrangements only. Some clones are missing; in checked studies, unresolved V genes explain under half, and the rest has no known cause. Within this sample are about 64,000 clones, with roughly 89% of them counted one time only. The ten largest account for roughly 1.5% of the sample. The sequences come from peripheral blood, collected in the second trimester of pregnancy. The receptor was isolated from a female donor with multiple sclerosis, enrolled in a pregnancy study. Here the chain combines TRBV6-5 and TRBJ2-7; matching of 5 bases hints at TRBD1 as the D gene. DNA sequence: TGTGCCAGCAGTTACTCAGTGACAGACTCCATCTACGAGCAGTACTTC. This translates into CASSYSVTDSIYEQYF.